This is a list of T cell receptor beta chains from one sample in a study of PD-1 blockade in classical Hodgkin lymphoma. The method was immunoSEQ multiplex PCR; TCRdb's version includes in-frame clones alone and lacks a portion of them. Of around 99,000 clones detected, around 81% appear once; the ten largest clones hold 16%. The sequences come from peripheral blood mononuclear cells (PBMCs), collected before the second cycle of nivolumab. The receptors here all came from a human donor with classical Hodgkin lymphoma. CDR3s include the opening cysteine and the closing phenylalanine or tryptophan. A D gene is named only where the DNA matches it firmly. Not every row has a clone size; where given, it reads once, few, many or a size class.

.	TRBV5-6	.	15	TRBJ2-1	CASRVLGGAYNEQFF	TGTGCCAGCAGGGTCCTAGGAGGGGCGTACAATGAGCAGTTCTTC
.	TRBV21-1	.	16	TRBJ2-7	CASSQKQGWRSYEQYF	TGTGCCAGCAGCCAAAAACAGGGATGGCGATCCTACGAGCAGTACTTC
.	TRBV2	.	13	TRBJ2-5	CASNRQRQETQYF	TGTGCCAGCAATCGACAGCGTCAAGAGACCCAGTACTTC
.	TRBV2	.	11	TRBJ1-4	CASSAREKLFF	TGTGCCAGCAGTGCCCGGGAAAAACTGTTTTTT
.	TRBV15	TRBD1	16	TRBJ2-1	CATSGLTGTGGSEQFF	TGTGCCACCAGCGGGCTAACCGGGACAGGAGGGAGTGAGCAGTTCTTC
.	TRBV7-2	.	14	TRBJ1-1	CASSLVGGNTEAFF	TGTGCCAGCAGCTTAGTGGGTGGGAACACTGAAGCTTTCTTT
once	TRBV5-6	.	14	TRBJ1-2	CASSFLTANYGYTF	TGTGCCAGCAGCTTTCTTACCGCAAACTATGGCTACACCTTC
.	TRBV5-1	.	15	TRBJ2-1	CASRFRGDSYNEQFF	TGCGCCAGCAGGTTCAGGGGCGACTCCTACAATGAGCAGTTCTTC
few	TRBV7-2	TRBD1	16	TRBJ2-1	CASSLPPGQGWNEQFF	TGTGCCAGCAGCCTCCCACCGGGACAGGGTTGGAATGAGCAGTTCTTC
.	TRBV10-3	TRBD1	15	TRBJ1-3	CAIWGQGHSGNTIYF	TGTGCCATTTGGGGACAGGGACACTCTGGAAACACCATATATTTT
.	TRBV7-2	TRBD2	17	TRBJ2-1	CASSLASLAGAYNEQFF	TGTGCCAGCAGCTTAGCGTCACTAGCGGGAGCCTACAATGAGCAGTTCTTC
.	TRBV5-1	TRBD1	15	TRBJ1-2	CASSLAGTGPYGYTF	TGCGCCAGCAGCTTGGCCGGGACAGGGCCCTATGGCTACACCTTC
.	TRBV7-9	TRBD2	16	TRBJ2-5	CATQPTAGTSEKTQYF	TGTGCCACCCAACCTACCGCCGGGACTAGCGAGAAGACCCAGTACTTC
.	TRBV5-1	.	15	TRBJ2-1	CASSLAPGGYNEQFF	TGCGCCAGCAGCTTGGCCCCAGGGGGGTACAATGAGCAGTTCTTC
.	TRBV11-2	.	16	TRBJ1-3	CASSSPRGPSGNTIYF	TGTGCCAGCAGCTCGCCTAGGGGACCTTCTGGAAACACCATATATTTT
.	TRBV5-4	TRBD2	14	TRBJ2-1	CASSLGTSYNEQFF	TGTGCCAGCAGCTTGGGGACTAGTTACAATGAGCAGTTCTTC
once	TRBV6-5	TRBD1	16	TRBJ1-2	CASSFGGQGGFYGYTF	TGTGCCAGCAGTTTCGGCGGACAGGGCGGGTTCTATGGCTACACCTTC
.	TRBV25-1	.	13	TRBJ1-1	CASSADTALGAFF	TGTGCCAGCAGTGCAGACACTGCTTTAGGGGCTTTCTTT
once	TRBV27	.	14	TRBJ2-1	CASNPSELYNEQFF	TGTGCCAGCAATCCCAGCGAGCTCTACAATGAGCAGTTCTTC
.	TRBV20-1	.	11	TRBJ2-1	CSAANLDEQFF	TGCAGTGCTGCAAACTTAGATGAGCAGTTCTTC
few	TRBV18	TRBD1	13	TRBJ1-2	CASSGDRAYGYTF	TGTGCCAGCTCCGGGGACAGGGCGTATGGCTACACCTTC
.	TRBV4-1	TRBD2	15	TRBJ2-3	CASSPVAGGPDTQYF	TGCGCCAGCAGCCCGGTAGCGGGAGGGCCAGATACGCAGTATTTT
few	TRBV4-3	.	13	TRBJ1-2	CASSQDRNYGYTF	TGCGCCAGCAGCCAAGACCGGAACTATGGCTACACCTTC
.	TRBV29-1	.	15	TRBJ2-5	CSVEGVGGRWETQYF	TGCAGCGTTGAAGGGGTAGGGGGAAGGTGGGAGACCCAGTACTTC
.	TRBV28	.	15	TRBJ2-1	CASSPNPGGDNEQFF	TGTGCCAGCAGTCCCAACCCCGGGGGCGACAATGAGCAGTTCTTC
.	TRBV15	TRBD2	16	TRBJ2-1	CATSRDALAGVHEQFF	TGTGCCACCAGCAGAGATGCACTAGCGGGAGTGCATGAGCAGTTCTTC
.	TRBV19	.	15	TRBJ2-7	CASKVGELATYEQYF	TGTGCCAGTAAAGTGGGGGAGCTAGCAACATACGAGCAGTACTTC
.	TRBV29-1	TRBD1	15	TRBJ2-2	CSVTIGTGNTGELFF	TGCAGCGTTACCATAGGGACAGGGAACACCGGGGAGCTGTTTTTT
.	TRBV5-1	TRBD1	15	TRBJ2-2	CASSSTGARTGELFF	TGCGCCAGCAGCTCCACAGGGGCTCGCACCGGGGAGCTGTTTTTT
.	TRBV28	TRBD1	15	TRBJ1-5	CASSPPTGFYQPQHF	TGTGCCAGCAGTCCCCCGACAGGGTTTTACCAGCCCCAGCATTTT
.	TRBV28	TRBD1	15	TRBJ1-5	CASSLWDRGFQPQHF	TGTGCCAGCAGTTTATGGGACAGGGGTTTTCAGCCCCAGCATTTT
.	TRBV7-2	.	14	TRBJ1-2	CASSLRDRQRGYTF	TGTGCCAGCAGCCTCAGGGACCGACAGAGGGGCTACACCTTC
.	TRBV11-3	TRBD1	14	TRBJ1-2	CASSPTGGRDGYTF	TGTGCCAGCAGCCCAACAGGGGGCCGGGATGGCTACACCTTC
.	TRBV6-5	TRBD1	15	TRBJ1-5	CASSSQGGWNQPQHF	TGTGCCAGCAGTTCGCAAGGGGGCTGGAATCAGCCCCAGCATTTT
.	TRBV5-1	TRBD1	14	TRBJ2-5	CASSYRDSQETQYF	TGCGCCAGCAGCTACCGGGACAGTCAAGAGACCCAGTACTTC
.	TRBV28	TRBD2	20	TRBJ2-2	CASSLHLGLAGGPYTGELFF	TGTGCCAGCAGTTTACACCTGGGACTAGCGGGAGGGCCTTACACCGGGGAGCTGTTTTTT
.	TRBV5-1	TRBD1	19	TRBJ2-6	CASSGMTGGLIGGANVLTF	TGCGCCAGCAGCGGAATGACAGGGGGCCTGATAGGAGGGGCCAACGTCCTGACTTTC
.	TRBV19	.	15	TRBJ1-5	CASSLRVYSNQPQHF	TGTGCCAGTAGTCTCCGGGTCTATAGCAATCAGCCCCAGCATTTT
.	TRBV9	.	12	TRBJ2-5	CASSPRGGTQYF	TGTGCCAGCAGCCCCAGGGGGGGAACCCAGTACTTC
.	TRBV14	.	20	TRBJ2-2	CASSQSVGGGSAHATRELFF	TGTGCCAGCAGCCAGTCAGTCGGGGGCGGGAGCGCCCACGCAACGAGGGAGCTGTTTTTT
.	TRBV4-2	.	15	TRBJ2-7	CASSLGGQGRGEQYF	TGTGCCAGCAGCCTCGGCGGGCAGGGAAGAGGCGAGCAGTACTTC
.	TRBV10-1	TRBD1	13	TRBJ1-2	CASSQGTADGYTF	TGCGCCAGCAGCCAAGGGACAGCGGATGGCTACACCTTC
.	TRBV6-1	.	13	TRBJ2-1	CASRKSLYNEQFF	TGTGCCAGCAGGAAAAGTCTTTACAATGAGCAGTTCTTC
.	TRBV9	.	12	TRBJ1-2	CASNAVGYGYTF	TGTGCCAGCAACGCAGTTGGCTATGGCTACACCTTC
.	TRBV30	.	13	TRBJ1-1	CAWSVQVQGMTFF	TGTGCCTGGAGTGTACAGGTTCAGGGGATGACTTTCTTT
.	TRBV6-6	.	15	TRBJ2-1	CASSSQLLSYNEQFF	TGTGCCAGCAGTTCACAGCTTCTCTCCTACAATGAGCAGTTCTTC
.	TRBV10-3	TRBD1	15	TRBJ2-7	CAISTTGGSSYEQYF	TGTGCCATCAGCACAACAGGGGGTAGCTCCTACGAGCAGTACTTC
.	TRBV4-1	.	16	TRBJ2-1	CASSPPRAISYNEQFF	TGCGCCAGCAGCCCCCCCCGGGCGATCTCCTACAATGAGCAGTTCTTC
.	TRBV6-6	TRBD2	15	TRBJ2-7	CASSPGLAGGYEQYF	TGTGCCAGCAGTCCGGGACTAGCGGGAGGATACGAGCAGTACTTC
.	TRBV5-1	.	14	TRBJ2-4	CASSLGPAKNIQYF	TGCGCCAGCAGCTTGGGGCCAGCCAAAAACATTCAGTACTTC
medium-sized	TRBV27	TRBD2	17	TRBJ2-7	CASSLRVAGGPPYEQYF	TGTGCCAGCAGTTTGAGGGTAGCGGGAGGGCCGCCCTACGAGCAGTACTTC
.	TRBV5-1	TRBD2	18	TRBJ2-7	CASSLVSGTSGFSYEQYF	TGCGCCAGCAGCTTGGTATCCGGGACTAGCGGTTTCTCCTACGAGCAGTACTTC
.	TRBV19	TRBD2	14	TRBJ2-5	CASRLTGGGETQYF	TGTGCCAGTAGGTTGACGGGAGGAGGGGAGACCCAGTACTTC
.	TRBV19	.	13	TRBJ2-4	CASSIGGVEVPYF	TGTGCCAGTAGTATAGGAGGGGTCGAGGTACCGTACTTC
.	TRBV19	.	14	TRBJ1-1	CASSAQGGNTEAFF	TGTGCCAGTAGTGCACAGGGCGGAAACACTGAAGCTTTCTTT